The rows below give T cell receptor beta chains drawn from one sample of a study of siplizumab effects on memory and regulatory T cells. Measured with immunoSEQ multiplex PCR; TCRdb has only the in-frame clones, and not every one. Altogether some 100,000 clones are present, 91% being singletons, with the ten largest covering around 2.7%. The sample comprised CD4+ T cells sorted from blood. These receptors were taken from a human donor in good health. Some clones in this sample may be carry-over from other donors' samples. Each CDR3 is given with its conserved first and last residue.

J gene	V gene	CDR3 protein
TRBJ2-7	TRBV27	CASSLLGGEAYEQYF
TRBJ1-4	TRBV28	CASTEGGVVEKLFF
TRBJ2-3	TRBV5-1	CASSQTPGRGNTDTQYF
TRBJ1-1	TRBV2	CASSDDRQNTEAFF
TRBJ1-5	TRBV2	CASSTGQGAAVFQPQHF
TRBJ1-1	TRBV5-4	CASSWDTEAFF
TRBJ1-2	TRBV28	CASNLGHHQRGGYTF
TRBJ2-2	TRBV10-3	CAIGGLSGELFF
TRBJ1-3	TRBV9	CGSGSSGNTIYF
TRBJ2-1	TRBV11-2	CASSPVLLHDEQFF
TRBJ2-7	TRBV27	CASRSGSYEQYF
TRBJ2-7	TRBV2	CASSKLAGVFDEQYF
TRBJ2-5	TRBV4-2	CASSPIAGDQETQYF
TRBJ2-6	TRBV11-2	CASSHQGAPGANVLTF
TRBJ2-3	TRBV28	CASSLAVAGGRDTQYF
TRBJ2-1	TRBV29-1	CSVEGLGVSEQFF
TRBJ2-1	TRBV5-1	CASSGRSGLAGSNEQFF
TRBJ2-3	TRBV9	CASSPTGLAVDTQYF
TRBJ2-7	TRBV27	CASSSTGGGLKEQYF
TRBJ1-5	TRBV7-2	CASSLVGTESNQPQHF
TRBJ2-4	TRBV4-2	CASSREDLAGNHKNIQYF
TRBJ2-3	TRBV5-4	CASSFLAVGADTQYF
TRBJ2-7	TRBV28	CASSSVGTSGREQYF
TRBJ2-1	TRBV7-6	CASSLALTLYNEQFF
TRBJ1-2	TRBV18	CASSPGVDNYGYTF
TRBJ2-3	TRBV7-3	CASSPGLAGGDTQYF
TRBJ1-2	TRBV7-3	CASSITRDYGYTF
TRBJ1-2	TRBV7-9	CASSLSAGAPRGYTF
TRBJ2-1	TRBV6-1	CASSEGHPYNEQFF
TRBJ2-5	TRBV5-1	CASSPRDTLGETQYF
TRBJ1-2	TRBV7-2	CASTPGAGFVNYGYTF
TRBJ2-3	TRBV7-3	CASSRLAGGLDTQYF
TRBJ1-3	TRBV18	CASSSGPTSGNTIYF
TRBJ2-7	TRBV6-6	CASRRYRTGAYEQYF
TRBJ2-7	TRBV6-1	CASNNIPAGEYEQYF
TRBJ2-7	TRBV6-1	CASLKPSGGDYEQYF
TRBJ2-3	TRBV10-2	CASSGLFNTDTQYF
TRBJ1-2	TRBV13	CASSYGRESGYTF
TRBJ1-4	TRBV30	CACPGTGREKLFF
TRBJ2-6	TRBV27	CASSFAGGYPSGANVLTF
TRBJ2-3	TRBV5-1	CASSLAPIGRGNTDTQYF
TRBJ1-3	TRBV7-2	CASSLAGSGNTIYF
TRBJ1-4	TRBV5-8	CASSQDATNEKLFF
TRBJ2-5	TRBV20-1	CSVGSWETQYF
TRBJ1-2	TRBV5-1	CASSPFPDRVDGYTF
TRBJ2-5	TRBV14	CASSQFFDGRVLQETQYF
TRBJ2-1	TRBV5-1	CASREPGLAVF